The 5 T cell receptor beta chains below all came from one sample that was sequenced in a study of blood T cell repertoires in COVID-19. Assay used: immunoSEQ multiplex PCR; TCRdb lists only in-frame clones, some missing. Of 130,000 to 150,000 clones listed, around 80% were seen once; the top ten hold roughly two fifths. The material sequenced was peripheral blood. These TCRs come from a human donor in a cohort sampled during active COVID-19.

J is TRBJ2-5 and V is TRBV21-1; the table's D call of TRBD1 was not tested on the DNA. TRBV21-1 is assigned pseudogene status. This CDR3 comprises 19 residues. CDR3 sequence reads: CASSTFSHRPDSAGETQYF. The CDR3 DNA reads TGTGCCAGCAGCACTTTCTCTCACCGACCCGACAGCGCCGGGGAGACCCAGTACTTC.

The rearrangement links TRBV11-2 to TRBJ2-6; D perhaps matches TRBD1 (6 bases). Looked up from germline, CDR1 is SGHAT and CDR2 is FQNNGV. CDR3 size: 19 residues. The germline V and J ends were trimmed by 2 bases and 2 bases, with 19 bases remaining between them. CDR3 bases: TGTGCCAGCAGCTTATTCTTAGGGGGTACGGCACCTGGGGCCAACGTCCTGACTTTC. Protein product: CASSLFLGGTAPGANVLTF.

The chain has TRBV6-5 and TRBJ2-7, with a weak D call TRBD2 (6 bases). Looked up from germline, CDR1 is MNHEY and CDR2 is SVGAGI. This CDR3 has 15 amino acids. Trimming took 2 bases from V and 0 from J, leaving 11 bases between them. The CDR3 loop reads CASSYKGGSSYEQYF. The CDR3 DNA reads TGTGCCAGCAGTTACAAAGGAGGGAGCTCCTACGAGCAGTACTTC.

The chain links TRBV2 to TRBJ2-7; 9 nucleotides match TRBD1. Germline CDR1 reads SNHLY; CDR2 reads FYNNEI. The J segment lost 0 bases and the V segment lost 1 base, leaving 10 bases of the junction unmatched. CDR3 length: 18 amino acids. The CDR3 DNA is TGTGCCAGCAGTGAAGGGTACAGGGGGCTTACCATCTCCTACGAGCAGTACTTC. As protein: CASSEGYRGLTISYEQYF.

V is TRBV2 and J is TRBJ2-7, with D tentatively TRBD1 (6 bases). V was trimmed by 8 bases and J by 2 bases, leaving 22 bases between them. Germline V lookup: CDR1 SNHLY, CDR2 FYNNEI. The CDR3 runs 16 residues. CDR3 amino acids: CASGPGGSARTYEQYF. The CDR3 nucleotides are TGTGCCAGCGGCCCTGGGGGCTCGGCCAGAACCTACGAGCAGTACTTC. The whole variable domain, remainder taken from reference TRBV2 and TRBJ2-7, is EPEVTQTPSHQVTQMGQEVILRCVPISNHLYFYWYRQILGQKVEFLVSFYNNEISEKSEIFDDQFSVERPDGSNFTLKIRSTKLEDSAMYFCASGPGGSARTYEQYFGPGTRLTVT.